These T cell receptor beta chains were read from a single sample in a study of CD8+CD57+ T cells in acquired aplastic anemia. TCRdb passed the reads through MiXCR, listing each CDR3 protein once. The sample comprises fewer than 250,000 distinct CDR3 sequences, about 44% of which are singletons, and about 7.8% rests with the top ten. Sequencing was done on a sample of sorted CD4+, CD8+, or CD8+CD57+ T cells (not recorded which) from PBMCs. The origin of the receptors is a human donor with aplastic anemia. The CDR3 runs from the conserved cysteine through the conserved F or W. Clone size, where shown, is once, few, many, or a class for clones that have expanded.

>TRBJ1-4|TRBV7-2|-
CASSLARERAEKLFF
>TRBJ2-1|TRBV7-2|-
CASSLSRGGWDEQFF
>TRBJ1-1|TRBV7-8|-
CASSVVAGGNTEAFF
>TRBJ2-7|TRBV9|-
CASSVGELPNYEQYF
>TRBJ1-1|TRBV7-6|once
CASSPVGVNTEAFF
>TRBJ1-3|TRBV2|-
CAGRGRGSGNTIYF
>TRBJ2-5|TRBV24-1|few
CATSDPQQGPQETQYF
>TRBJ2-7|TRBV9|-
CASSVGTGLSYEQYF
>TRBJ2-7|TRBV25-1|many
CASSENPGTVHPTYEQYF
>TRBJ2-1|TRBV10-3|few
CAISWTSGRGEQFF
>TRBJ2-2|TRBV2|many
CAGRASGGAMDTGELFF
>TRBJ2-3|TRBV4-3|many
CASSPRTSARTDTQYF
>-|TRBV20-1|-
CSAEDSSSYNEQYF
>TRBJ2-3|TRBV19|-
CASSMRQGAVDTQYF
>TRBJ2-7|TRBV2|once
CASSVAGHVQYF
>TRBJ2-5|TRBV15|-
CATRDWAGGETQYF
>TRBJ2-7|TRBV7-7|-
CASSSGQSSYEQYF
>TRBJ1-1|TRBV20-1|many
CSASGPTEVHTEAFF